The 31 T cell receptor beta chains listed next were all sequenced from one sample in a study of patients and donors after allogeneic stem cell transplantation. TCRdb re-analysed the RT-PCR reads in MiXCR, keeping a single row per CDR3 protein. The data hold about 160,000 distinct CDR3 sequences, with about 36% observed a single time. Specimen: blood, either unsorted or a sorted T cell fraction (not recorded which). These receptors were collected from a human donor who was either an allogeneic HSCT recipient or a stem cell or donor lymphocyte infusion donor (not recorded which). It is not recorded whose cells these are; they may come from a transplant donor.

V usage is TRBV3-1 and J usage is TRBJ2-3; possible D gene TRBD2, 6 bases. Germline CDR1 is LGHDT and CDR2 is YNNKEL (reference sequence). Trimming stripped 4 bases from V and 1 base from J, with 15 bases between. CDR3 size: 16 residues. In DNA, the CDR3 is TGTGCCAGCAGCCGCCGGGGCGGGGCGGGCACAGATACGCAGTATTTT. This sequence encodes CASSRRGGAGTDTQYF.

This clonotype was detected many times. The V and J genes are TRBV6-5 and TRBJ1-1, with no clear D. This CDR3 comprises 16 residues. The V end lost 0 bases, the J end lost 0 bases, and 11 bases lay between the germline ends. Germline CDR1 reads MNHEY; CDR2 reads SVGAGI. For the CDR3, the DNA is TGTGCCAGCAGTTACTCGAGGATACTCATGAACACTGAAGCTTTCTTT. Translation gives CASSYSRILMNTEAFF.

The CDR3 nucleotides are TGTGCCAGCAGTCTCCCTGGGGACAGGGGATTCCCTAACTATGGCTACACCTTC. Translating it yields CASSLPGDRGFPNYGYTF. V gene TRBV2 combines with J gene TRBJ1-2, with 10 bases that match TRBD1. Germline V gene sequence: CDR1 SNHLY, CDR2 FYNNEI. V lost 5 bases to trimming and J lost 0 bases; unmatched junction nucleotides: 12. The CDR3 has 18 amino acids.

The J gene is TRBJ2-1, the V gene TRBV10-3; 9 bases match TRBD2. This CDR3 region has 17 residues. CDR1 and CDR2 (germline): ENHRY, SYGVKD. Trimming cost V 10 bases and J 5 bases; bases outside gene matches: 18. CDR3 protein: CATLRGGLAGPDNEQFF. Written as DNA, the CDR3 is TGTGCCACCCTGAGGGGAGGCCTAGCGGGACCCGACAATGAGCAGTTCTTC.

This sequence joins TRBV7-2 and TRBJ1-1, with D maybe TRBD1 (5 bases). The germline CDR1 and CDR2 sequences are SGHTA and FQGNSA. V was cut by 4 bases and J by 5 bases, with 17 bases left in between. The CDR3 runs to 15 residues. The DNA of the CDR3 is TGTGCCAGCAGCTCCTGGGGCGGGCACAATACTGAAGCTTTCTTT. Protein: CASSSWGGHNTEAFF.

The chain combines TRBV29-1 with TRBJ2-2; tentative D call: TRBD1 (6 bases). This CDR3 is 13 amino acids long. Trimming pared 5 bases from V and 2 bases from J, leaving 9 bases between. CDR1 and CDR2 (germline): SQVTM, ANQGSEA. CDR3 in amino acids: CSVRQANTGELFF. The CDR3 nucleotides read TGCAGCGTTCGACAGGCAAACACCGGGGAGCTGTTTTTT.

The chain is built from TRBV10-3 and TRBJ2-7, with 8 nucleotides matching TRBD2. The germline CDR1 and CDR2 sequences are ENHRY and SYGVKD. The CDR3 runs to 14 residues. V gave up 2 bases and J gave up 2 bases; unmatched junction bases: 2. This CDR3 reads CAISERAGAYEQYF. The CDR3 DNA is TGTGCCATCAGTGAGAGAGCGGGAGCCTACGAGCAGTACTTC.

The genes are TRBV20-1 and TRBJ1-4, with D maybe TRBD1 (5 bases). This CDR3 is built from 14 residues. Deletions cut 5 bases from V and 6 bases from J, with 16 bases between. Germline CDR1 and CDR2: DFQATT and SNEGSKA (reference sequence). The CDR3 DNA reads TGCAGTGCTTTCCGTCAGGGATCGGATGAAAAACTGTTTTTT. Residues: CSAFRQGSDEKLFF.

The V call is TRBV7-9, the J call TRBJ2-5, with TRBD1 matching 10 bases. CDR1 and CDR2 from the germline V gene are SEHNR and FQNEAQ (reference sequence). The V gene end was trimmed by 5 bases and the J gene end by 4 bases; junction bases not matched to a gene: 7. The CDR3 has 15 residues. The chain's CDR3 is CASSRTGGRSETQYF. For the CDR3, the DNA is TGTGCCAGCAGCCGGACAGGGGGGCGATCAGAGACCCAGTACTTC.

This clonotype was picked up a small number of times. The chain links TRBV9 to TRBJ1-2; TRBD1 aligns across 10 bases. Germline values: CDR1 SGDLS, CDR2 YYNGEE. The CDR3 contains 16 residues. Losses at the gene ends were 3 bases for V and 0 bases for J; bases not matched to a gene: 5. This CDR3 reads CASSDGTGEPNYGYTF. CDR3 nucleotide sequence: TGTGCCAGCAGCGATGGGACAGGGGAACCTAACTATGGCTACACCTTC.

This clonotype was detected a few times. The chain couples TRBV20-1 to TRBJ1-5, with D possibly being TRBD1 (6 bases). The germline V gene has CDR1 DFQATT and CDR2 SNEGSKA (reference sequence). V was shortened by 3 bases and J by 9 bases, with 18 bases between the two germline ends. There are 14 residues in the CDR3. CDR3 sequence: CSARTGATSMPQHF. The CDR3, as DNA: TGCAGTGCTAGGACGGGGGCGACGTCGATGCCCCAGCATTTT.

This clonotype was picked up a small number of times. This chain uses TRBV12-3 or TRBV12-4 with TRBJ2-1, with D hard to call. Trimming stripped 3 bases from V and 15 bases from J, with 15 bases between. The CDR3 length is 12 residues. DNA for the CDR3: TGTGCCAGCAGTTTCTCGAGCACAAACTCGTTCTTC. Its translation: CASSFSSTNSFF.

The rearrangement uses TRBV5-1 and TRBJ2-2, with unresolved D. The CDR3 consists of 12 residues. The V end was cut by 4 bases, the J end by 7 bases, with 8 bases between. CDR1 SGHRS and CDR2 YFSETQ come from the germline V gene. CDR3 sequence (DNA): TGCGCCAGCAGCAGGCCTAGCGGGGAGCTGTTTTTT. Its translation: CASSRPSGELFF.

The V gene is TRBV12-3 or TRBV12-4, the J gene TRBJ2-5; a possible D gene is TRBD1 (5 bases). The CDR3 covers 13 residues. V was pared by 5 bases and J by 3 bases, with 10 bases between. The DNA for the CDR3 is TGTGCCAGCAGTCGACAGCTAGAAGAGACCCAGTACTTC. Protein: CASSRQLEETQYF.

On this clonotype itself: No conserved phenylalanine or tryptophan ends this CDR3, so it is likely a read error. This chain connects TRBV28 to TRBJ1-1; D remains unclear. The CDR3 is 13 residues long. Germline V lookup: CDR1 MDHEN, CDR2 SYDVKM. The V end was cut by 6 bases, the J end by 3 bases, with 11 bases between. DNA of the CDR3: TGTGCCAGCAGCCCTGGACGGTACACTGAAGCTTTCTCT. This translates into CASSPGRYTEAFS.

This clonotype has just a few counts. This chain joins TRBV5-1 and TRBJ1-2; no firm D call. The CDR3 covers 14 residues. V shed 4 bases and J shed 4 bases, with 14 bases lying between them. Germline CDR1 and CDR2: SGHRS and YFSETQ. CDR3 coding DNA: TGCGCCAGCAGCCGTTACCGGGGTTCCTATGGCTACACCTTC. This translates into CASSRYRGSYGYTF. The full variable domain, in which reference TRBV5-1 and TRBJ1-2 provide the parts outside the CDR3, is KAGVTQTPRYLIKTRGQQVTLSCSPISGHRSVSWYQQTPGQGLQFLFEYFSETQRNKGNFPGRFSGRQFSNSRSEMNVSTLELGDSALYLCASSRYRGSYGYTFGSGTRLTVV.

There are a few counts of this clonotype. The chain carries TRBV7-2 and TRBJ1-6; D not resolved. The germline V gene encodes CDR1 SGHTA and CDR2 FQGNSA. Trimming took off 1 base at V and 2 bases at J, with 9 bases between the two ends. The CDR3 covers 16 residues. The CDR3 DNA sequence: TGTGCCAGCAGCTTAGGGCTAGTACCCTATAATTCACCCCTCCACTTT. Amino acid sequence: CASSLGLVPYNSPLHF.

This clonotype appeared many times. The gene calls are TRBV29-1 and TRBJ1-6; possibly TRBD1 for D (6 bases). Germline values: CDR1 SQVTM, CDR2 ANQGSEA. V was pared by 0 bases and J by 10 bases, with 10 bases between. This CDR3 comprises 13 residues. In DNA form, the CDR3 reads TGCAGCGTTGAAGAGGGGGCCGGGTCACCCCTCCACTTT. Protein: CSVEEGAGSPLHF.

This clonotype was observed a handful of times. The chain links TRBV20-1 to TRBJ1-2; 7 bases agree with TRBD1. Per germline, CDR1 DFQATT and CDR2 SNEGSKA (reference sequence). The CDR3 is 14 residues long. Germline trimming cut 2 bases from V and 6 bases from J; bases unmatched to any gene: 9. CDR3 sequence (DNA): TGCAGTGCTAGACCTCGGGACAGCGTGGATGGCTACACCTTC. Translation: CSARPRDSVDGYTF.

At least ten counts were recorded for this clonotype. Compared with germline, one end of the junction differs, possibly owing to a read error. The V gene is TRBV12-3 or TRBV12-4, the J gene TRBJ1-1, with D uncertain. The CDR3 is made up of 13 amino acids. CDR3 loop: CASSLVGNTEAFF. CDR3 nucleotide sequence: TGTGCCAGCAGCTTAGTTGGGAACACTGAAGCTTTCTTT.

This clonotype was counted a few times. This chain uses TRBV12-3 or TRBV12-4 with TRBJ1-4, with D uncertain. Trimming cost V 1 base and J 2 bases, with 14 bases left between them. The CDR3 has 17 amino acids. The CDR3 sequence is CASSLDRARSTNEKLFF. The CDR3 DNA follows: TGTGCCAGCAGTTTAGATCGGGCCCGAAGTACTAATGAAAAACTGTTTTTT.

This rearrangement joins TRBV4-3 to TRBJ2-7; possibly TRBD2 for D (7 bases). The germline V gene encodes CDR1 LGHNA and CDR2 YSLEER. This CDR3 has 14 residues. With 3 bases removed from V and 5 bases from J, the gap between germline ends came to 14 bases. This CDR3 is CASSQGGKGDEQYF. CDR3 nucleotide sequence: TGCGCCAGCAGCCAGGGAGGGAAGGGGGACGAGCAGTACTTC.

This clonotype was detected many times. The chain employs TRBV12-3 or TRBV12-4 and TRBJ1-5, with a tentative D call TRBD1 (5 bases). This CDR3 is built from 14 residues. V dropped 1 base and J dropped 3 bases, with 7 bases sitting between them. The CDR3 DNA follows: TGTGCCAGCAGTTTAGGGACATACAATCAGCCCCAGCATTTT. Its protein is CASSLGTYNQPQHF.

In its sample, this clonotype was seen a few times. This rearrangement joins TRBV29-1 to TRBJ1-2; D ambiguous. Germline V lookup: CDR1 SQVTM, CDR2 ANQGSEA. Trimming left V 3 bases short and J 4 bases short, with 9 bases between. The CDR3 totals 12 residues. The CDR3 region is CSVDEVVYGYTF. CDR3 DNA sequence: TGCAGCGTTGATGAGGTCGTCTATGGCTACACCTTC.

This chain links TRBV25-1 with TRBJ2-7; 7 bases align to TRBD1. The CDR3 is 13 amino acids. Germline V gives CDR1 MGHDK, CDR2 SYGVNS. With 5 bases clipped from V and 6 bases from J, the junction kept 7 bases outside the gene matches. CDR3 protein: CASSSTGVGEQYF. CDR3 bases: TGTGCCAGCAGTTCTACAGGGGTGGGCGAGCAGTACTTC.

This sequence joins TRBV7-6 and TRBJ2-7; weak D call: TRBD1 (5 bases). The CDR3 runs 15 residues. Looked up from germline, CDR1 is SGHVS and CDR2 is FNYEAQ. V shed 5 bases and J shed 3 bases, with 17 bases lying between them. DNA of the CDR3: TGTGCCAGCAGCCTCCAAGATGGCAGGGACTACGAGCAGTACTTC. Translated: CASSLQDGRDYEQYF.

The chain uses TRBV7-6 and TRBJ1-6; D ambiguous. From germline, CDR1 is SGHVS and CDR2 FNYEAQ. Trimming removed 6 bases from V and 5 bases from J, with 11 bases in between. CDR3 length: 14 amino acids. CDR3 DNA sequence: TGTGCCAGCAGGCCTGACTTGGATAATTCACCCCTCCACTTT. It translates to CASRPDLDNSPLHF.

The sample holds a few counts of this clonotype. The chain couples TRBV9 to TRBJ1-4, with no clear D. CDR1 and CDR2 (germline): SGDLS, YYNGEE. The CDR3 runs 16 residues. Trimming stripped 3 bases from V and 7 bases from J, with 19 bases between. CDR3 nucleotides: TGTGCCAGCAGCGCTTCATCCGGGATCCCTCCTGAAAAACTGTTTTTT. Translation: CASSASSGIPPEKLFF.

The chain links TRBV11-2 to TRBJ1-6; 7 nucleotides match TRBD1. V gave up 3 bases and J gave up 8 bases; unmatched junction bases: 7. The V gene's germline CDR1 is SGHAT and CDR2 FQNNGV. This CDR3 has 15 residues. The CDR3 region has the DNA TGTGCCAGCAGCTTCGGGACAGCCGGGGATTCACCCCTCCACTTT. Residues: CASSFGTAGDSPLHF.

This clonotype was picked up a small number of times. Here the CDR3 reads CSVQGVMNTEAFF. The CDR3 coding sequence is TGCAGCGTTCAGGGGGTTATGAACACTGAAGCTTTCTTT. The V and J genes are TRBV29-1 and TRBJ1-1; TRBD1 agrees at 7 bases. V shed 5 bases, J shed 0 bases, and the junction held 3 bases outside the gene matches. Germline V gene sequence: CDR1 SQVTM, CDR2 ANQGSEA. CDR3 length equals 13 residues.

J is TRBJ1-2 and V is TRBV6-5, with 8 bases lining up with TRBD1. There are 15 residues in the CDR3. From germline, CDR1 is MNHEY and CDR2 SVGAGI. The J segment lost 6 bases and the V segment lost 8 bases, leaving 14 bases of the junction unmatched. This CDR3 is CASSSGDRSSNGYTF. CDR3 sequence (DNA): TGTGCCAGCTCCTCGGGGGACAGGTCTAGCAATGGCTACACCTTC.